This T cell receptor (beta chain) was sequenced for a study of T cell responses to AZD1222 COVID-19 vaccine. Overall study context: Recipients boosted at about 4 weeks or about 12 weeks are pooled. Study-wide results and limits: Vaccine-associated CD4 TCRs spanned spike, dominant at 160-218 and 743-854. It should be noted that donors were predominantly white British and more often female, and clonal diversity was possibly underestimated. Seropositive status at baseline applied to only 5 or 6 AZD1222 recipients.

Here immunoSEQ multiplex PCR was the method, and the copy in TCRdb shows in-frame clones only, minus some. The repertoire includes tens of thousands of clones, approximately 83% of them detected once, and less than 20% sits in the top ten. Of note for this clone: No antigen is known for it.

V dropped 3 bases and J dropped 7 bases, with 7 bases sitting between them. CDR1 MNHNS and CDR2 SASEGT come from the germline V gene. CDR3 length equals 11 residues. This sequence was found in an adult in good health. Sequenced material: peripheral blood, taken on day 0 of AZD1222 vaccination. V and J are TRBV6-1 and TRBJ2-7, with no clear D. The CDR3 DNA follows: TGTGCCAGCAGTGATGGCAGAGAGCAGTACTTC. As protein: CASSDGREQYF.